The T cell receptor beta chain under discussion was sequenced for a study of shared clonotypes between healthy human individuals. Study-level findings and limits: Naive CD4 clonotype sharing across a few donors was about 5%.

Only in-frame clones appear in the TCRdb table, and some are missing; sequencing was by immunoSEQ multiplex PCR. The data hold millions of clones, with more than 80% observed a single time. There were only Caucasian adults among the donors, and all lived in Nashville, Tennessee. A split of CD4+ cells into CD45RA+ naive and CD45RA-negative memory subsets was performed. For this clone: The antigen is undetermined.

The sample comprised naive CD4+ T cells sorted from blood. Subset noted: CD45RA+ positively selected. The source is a man between 18 and 35 years old in good health.

CDR3 DNA sequence: TGTGCCAGCAGCCCCCGGGAAGGCGGCTACACCTTC. This translates into CASSPREGGYTF. V and J are TRBV9 and TRBJ1-2; D remains ambiguous. Trimming removed 4 bases from V and 8 bases from J, with 12 bases in between. The CDR3 runs 12 residues. Germline-derived CDR1 and CDR2 are SGDLS and YYNGEE.